These 14 T cell receptor beta chains were sequenced from one sample in a study. TCRdb reprocessed the 5' RACE reads via MiXCR and lists one record per CDR3 protein. This table holds roughly 69,000 distinct CDR3 sequences, roughly 22% found once. Material: memory CD4+ T cells sorted from a lymph node. Specified subset: memory CD4+ T cells, CD4+CD45RO+CD25-. These receptors came from a female donor with breast cancer.

The J gene is TRBJ1-3, the V gene TRBV20-1; no definite D call. There are 13 residues in the CDR3. Germline CDR1 and CDR2: DFQATT and SNEGSKA (reference sequence). Trimming removed 6 bases at V and 2 bases at J, with 11 bases between. CDR3 region: CSASGGAGNTIYF. The CDR3 DNA sequence: TGCAGTGCCTCGGGCGGGGCTGGAAACACCATATATTTT.

The rearrangement joins TRBV5-5 to TRBJ2-5; D is unresolved. In germline, CDR1 is SGHKS, CDR2 YYEKEE (reference sequence). The CDR3 runs 14 residues. The V end was cut by 0 bases, the J end by 6 bases, with 12 bases between. The CDR3 bases are TGTGCCAGCAGCTTGGGTCCGGGCATGAAGACCCAGTACTTC. Its protein is CASSLGPGMKTQYF.

Note on this clonotype: Given a much more abundant clone one base away, this may be a read error. The gene calls are TRBV12-3 or TRBV12-4 and TRBJ2-3, with D unclear. The CDR3 is 12 amino acids. The V gene lost 6 bases and the J gene lost 7 bases, with 11 bases spanning the gap. This CDR3 is CASSPSRNTQYF. As DNA, the CDR3 is TGTGCCAGCAGCCCGAGTCGGAATACGCAGTATTTT.

This chain uses TRBV4-3 with TRBJ2-7, with TRBD1 as a possible D gene (5 bases). The ends were cut back, 0 bases at V and 0 bases at J, with 9 bases in the middle. Germline-derived CDR1 and CDR2 are LGHNA and YSLEER. This CDR3 is built from 15 residues. The CDR3 here is CASSQETGDSYEQYF. CDR3 in DNA: TGCGCCAGCAGCCAAGAAACAGGAGACTCCTACGAGCAGTACTTC.

In this sample, this clonotype turned up a few times. The CDR3 here is CASSSPSGLTNEKLFF. The CDR3, as DNA: TGTGCCAGCAGCTCTCCTTCAGGGTTGACTAATGAAAAACTGTTTTTT. V and J are TRBV28 and TRBJ1-4; possible D gene TRBD1, 5 bases. This CDR3 has 16 amino acids. From germline, CDR1 is MDHEN and CDR2 SYDVKM. V dropped 6 bases and J dropped 2 bases, with 16 bases sitting between them.

The V call is TRBV18, the J call TRBJ2-1, with 7 bases fitting TRBD1. The CDR3 is 14 amino acids. J gave up 3 bases and V 4 bases, and 3 bases lay outside the gene matches. Germline assignment: CDR1 KGHSH and CDR2 LQKENI. CDR3 in amino acids: CASSRGQIYNEQFF. The CDR3 region has the DNA TGTGCCAGCTCACGGGGACAGATCTACAATGAGCAGTTCTTC.

This clonotype was seen repeatedly, ten times or more. The V gene is TRBV29-1, the J gene TRBJ2-5; a possible D gene is TRBD2 (7 bases). V gave up 3 bases and J gave up 5 bases, with 19 bases separating them. The CDR3 is 15 amino acids. Looked up from germline, CDR1 is SQVTM and CDR2 is ANQGSEA. CDR3 bases: TGCAGCGTTGACAGCGGGACAAGAATCGGGGAGACCCAGTACTTC. Residues: CSVDSGTRIGETQYF.

On this clonotype: The junction departs from germline at one end; a sequencing error may be responsible. V gene TRBV7-7 combines with J gene TRBJ2-1; 10 nucleotides agree with TRBD2. The germline CDR1 and CDR2 sequences are SSHAT and FNYEAQ (reference sequence). This CDR3 has 15 amino acids. The CDR3 spells CASSLRTSGVNEQFF. The CDR3 DNA is TGTGCTAGCAGCTTGAGGACTAGCGGAGTCAATGAGCAGTTCTTC.

In this sample, this clonotype turned up a few times. The chain has TRBV7-3 and TRBJ2-3; 8 bases fit TRBD1. The CDR3 spans 14 residues. Germline V gives CDR1 SGHTA, CDR2 FQGTGA. V lost 0 bases to trimming and J lost 4 bases; unmatched junction nucleotides: 0. CDR3 loop: CASSLTQGADTQYF. CDR3 in DNA: TGTGCCAGCAGCTTAACACAGGGGGCAGATACGCAGTATTTT.

This clonotype has only a few counts. The CDR3 here is CASSRAAYEQYF. The CDR3 DNA follows: TGTGCCAGCAGTCGTGCAGCCTACGAGCAGTACTTC. The V and J genes are TRBV12-3 or TRBV12-4 and TRBJ2-7; D is uncertain. The CDR3 has 12 amino acids. Trimming removed 5 bases at V and 2 bases at J, with 7 bases between.

The chain recombines TRBV20-1 with TRBJ1-5; D is unresolved. The CDR3 extends over 13 amino acids. V was shortened by 0 bases and J by 7 bases, with 10 bases between the two germline ends. From germline, CDR1 is DFQATT and CDR2 SNEGSKA (reference sequence). Written as DNA, the CDR3 is TGCAGTGCTAGAGATGAGAATGGGCAGCCCCAGCATTTT. Residues: CSARDENGQPQHF.

This chain connects TRBV7-2 to TRBJ2-3; D gene ambiguous. Germline CDR1 and CDR2: SGHTA and FQGNSA. This CDR3 contains 12 residues. V lost 7 bases to trimming and J lost 2 bases, with 7 bases between them. The CDR3 spells CASNHATDTQYF. As DNA, the CDR3 is TGTGCCAGCAACCACGCCACAGATACGCAGTATTTT.

This clonotype has only one observation. J is TRBJ1-6 and V is TRBV12-3 or TRBV12-4; weak D call: TRBD1 (6 bases). CDR3 length: 14 amino acids. V lost 6 bases and J 5 bases, leaving 11 bases between the germline ends. The CDR3 loop is CASSRDIDNSPLHF. In DNA, the CDR3 is TGTGCCAGCAGCCGGGACATCGATAATTCACCCCTCCACTTT.

This clonotype was detected only a few times. In DNA form, the CDR3 reads TGTGCCAGCAGTGAAGCGCATCTGGGGGCCTACGAGCAGTACTTC. It specifies CASSEAHLGAYEQYF. The chain joins TRBV6-1 to TRBJ2-7, with D possibly called TRBD1 or TRBD2 (5 bases each). Deletions cut 0 bases from V and 2 bases from J, with 11 bases between. CDR1 is MNHNS, CDR2 SASEGT, per germline. This CDR3 comprises 15 residues.